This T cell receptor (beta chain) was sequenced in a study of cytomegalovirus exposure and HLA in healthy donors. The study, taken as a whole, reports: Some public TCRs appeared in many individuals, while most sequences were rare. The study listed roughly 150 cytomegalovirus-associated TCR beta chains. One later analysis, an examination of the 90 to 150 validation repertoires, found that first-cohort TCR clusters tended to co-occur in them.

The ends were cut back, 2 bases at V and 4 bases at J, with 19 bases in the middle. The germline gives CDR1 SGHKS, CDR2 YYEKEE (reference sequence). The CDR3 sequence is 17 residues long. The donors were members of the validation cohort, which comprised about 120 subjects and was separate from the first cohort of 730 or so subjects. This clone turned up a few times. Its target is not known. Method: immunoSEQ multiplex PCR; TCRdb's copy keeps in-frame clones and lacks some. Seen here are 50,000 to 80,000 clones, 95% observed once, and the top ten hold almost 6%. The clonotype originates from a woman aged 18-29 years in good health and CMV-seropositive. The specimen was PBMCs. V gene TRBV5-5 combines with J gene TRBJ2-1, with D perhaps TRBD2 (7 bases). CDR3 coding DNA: TGTGCCAGCAGCTTAATCACAGGGAGGGCCGTTTACAATGAGCAGTTCTTC. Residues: CASSLITGRAVYNEQFF.